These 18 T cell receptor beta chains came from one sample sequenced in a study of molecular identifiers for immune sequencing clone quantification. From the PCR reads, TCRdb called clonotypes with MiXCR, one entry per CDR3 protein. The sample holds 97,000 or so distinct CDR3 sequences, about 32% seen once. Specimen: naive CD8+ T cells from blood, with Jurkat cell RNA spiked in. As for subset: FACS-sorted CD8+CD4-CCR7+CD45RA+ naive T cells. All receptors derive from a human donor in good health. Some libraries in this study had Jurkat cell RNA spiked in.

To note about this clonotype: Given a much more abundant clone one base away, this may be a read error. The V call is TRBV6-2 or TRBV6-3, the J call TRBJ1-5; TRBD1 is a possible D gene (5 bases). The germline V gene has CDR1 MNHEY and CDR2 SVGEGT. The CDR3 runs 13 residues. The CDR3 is CACRDRGYQPQHF. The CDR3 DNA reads TGTGCCTGCAGGGACCGGGGTTATCAGCCCCAGCATTTT.

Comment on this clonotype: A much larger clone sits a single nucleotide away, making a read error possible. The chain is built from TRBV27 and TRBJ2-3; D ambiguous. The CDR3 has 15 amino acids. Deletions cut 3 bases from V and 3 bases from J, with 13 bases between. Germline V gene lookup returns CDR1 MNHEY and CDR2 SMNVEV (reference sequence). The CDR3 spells CASSFRGPNTDTQYF. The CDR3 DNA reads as TGTGCCAGCAGTTTTCGTGGTCCCAATACAGATACGCAGTATTTT.

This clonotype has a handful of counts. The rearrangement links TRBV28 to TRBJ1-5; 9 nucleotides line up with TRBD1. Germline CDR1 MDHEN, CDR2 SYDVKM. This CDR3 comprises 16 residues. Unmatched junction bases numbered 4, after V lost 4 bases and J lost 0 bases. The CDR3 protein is CASSSGTGYSNQPQHF. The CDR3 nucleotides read TGTGCCAGCAGTTCGGGGACAGGGTATAGCAATCAGCCCCAGCATTTT.

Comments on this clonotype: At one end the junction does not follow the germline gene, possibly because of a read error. The CDR3 is CASSFRSDGNTINF. The CDR3, as DNA: TGTGCCAGCAGCTTTAGGAGTGACGGAAACACCATAAATTTT. The genes are TRBV11-2 and TRBJ1-3; D unclear. Per germline, CDR1 SGHAT and CDR2 FQNNGV. The CDR3 covers 14 residues. The full variable domain, its missing parts supplied by reference TRBV11-2 and TRBJ1-3, is EAGVAQSPRYKIIEKRQSVAFWCNPISGHATLYWYQQILGQGPKLLIQFQNNGVVDDSQLPKDRFSAERLKGVDSTLKIQPAKLEDSAVYLCASSFRSDGNTINFGEGSWLTVV.

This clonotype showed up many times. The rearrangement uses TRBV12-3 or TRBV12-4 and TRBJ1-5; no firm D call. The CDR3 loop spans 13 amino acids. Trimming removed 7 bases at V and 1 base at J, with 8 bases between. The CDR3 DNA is TGTGCCAGCACCCCGGACAGCAATCAGCCCCAGCATTTT. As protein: CASTPDSNQPQHF.

The CDR3 DNA is TGTGCCAGTAGTGTCCGACAGGTCGGCGGGGAGCTGTTTTTT. Amino acids: CASSVRQVGGELFF. The chain couples TRBV19 to TRBJ2-2; possible D gene TRBD1, 6 bases. The germline V gene encodes CDR1 LNHDA and CDR2 SQIVND (reference sequence). The CDR3 contains 14 residues. V was pared by 5 bases and J by 7 bases, with 14 bases between.

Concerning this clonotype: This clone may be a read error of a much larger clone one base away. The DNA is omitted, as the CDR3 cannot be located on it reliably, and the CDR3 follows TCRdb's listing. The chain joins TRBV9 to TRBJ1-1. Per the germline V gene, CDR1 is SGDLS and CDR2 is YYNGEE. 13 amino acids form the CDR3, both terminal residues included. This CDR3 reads CASSVGGGTEALF.

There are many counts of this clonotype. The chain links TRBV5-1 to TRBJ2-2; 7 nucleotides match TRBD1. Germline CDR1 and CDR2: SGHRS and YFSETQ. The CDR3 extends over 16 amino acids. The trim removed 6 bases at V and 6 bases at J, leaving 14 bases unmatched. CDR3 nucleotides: TGCGCCAGCAACTCGGACAGGATGACCGGGGCCGGGGAGCTGTTTTTT. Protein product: CASNSDRMTGAGELFF.

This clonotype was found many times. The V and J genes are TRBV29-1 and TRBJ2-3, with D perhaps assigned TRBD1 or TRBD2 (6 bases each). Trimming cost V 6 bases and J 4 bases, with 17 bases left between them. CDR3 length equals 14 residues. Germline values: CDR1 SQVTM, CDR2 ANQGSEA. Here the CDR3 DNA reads TGCAGCGTCCTAATCGGGGGCTGGGCAGATACGCAGTATTTT. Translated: CSVLIGGWADTQYF.

Here the CDR3 DNA reads TGTGCCAGCAGACCCCCGGGGGCTAGCACAGATACGCAGTATTTT. It encodes CASRPPGASTDTQYF. V and J are TRBV7-9 and TRBJ2-3; D possibly matches TRBD1 or TRBD2 (6 bases each). Trimming stripped 6 bases from V and 0 bases from J, with 13 bases between. CDR1 is SEHNR and CDR2 is FQNEAQ in the germline V gene (reference sequence). This CDR3 is built from 15 residues. The whole variable domain, filled in from reference TRBV7-9 and TRBJ2-3, reads DTGVSQNPRHKITKRGQNVTFRCDPISEHNRLYWYRQTLGQGPEFLTYFQNEAQLEKSRLLSDRFSAERPKGSFSTLEIQRTEQGDSAMYLCASRPPGASTDTQYFGPGTRLTVL.

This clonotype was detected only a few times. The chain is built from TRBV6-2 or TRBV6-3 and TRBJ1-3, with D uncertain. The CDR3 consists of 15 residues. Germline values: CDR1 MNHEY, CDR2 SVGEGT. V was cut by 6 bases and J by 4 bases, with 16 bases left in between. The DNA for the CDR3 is TGTGCCAGCAGCTGGGATCTGCCGCCAGGAAACACCATATATTTT. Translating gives CASSWDLPPGNTIYF.

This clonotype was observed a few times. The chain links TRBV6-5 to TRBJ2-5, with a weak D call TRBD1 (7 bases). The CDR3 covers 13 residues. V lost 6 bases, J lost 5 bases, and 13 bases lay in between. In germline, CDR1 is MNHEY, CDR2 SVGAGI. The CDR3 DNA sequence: TGTGCCAGCAGCTCACAGGGGAGGGAGACCCAGTACTTC. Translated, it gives CASSSQGRETQYF.

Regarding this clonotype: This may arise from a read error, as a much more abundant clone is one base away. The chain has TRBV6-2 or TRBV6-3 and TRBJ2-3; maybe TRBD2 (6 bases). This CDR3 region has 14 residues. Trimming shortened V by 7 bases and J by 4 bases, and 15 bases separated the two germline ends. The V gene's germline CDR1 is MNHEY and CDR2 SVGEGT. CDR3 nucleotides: TGTGCCAGCAATGACCGGCGGGAACCAGATACGCAGTATTTT. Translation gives CASNDRREPDTQYF.

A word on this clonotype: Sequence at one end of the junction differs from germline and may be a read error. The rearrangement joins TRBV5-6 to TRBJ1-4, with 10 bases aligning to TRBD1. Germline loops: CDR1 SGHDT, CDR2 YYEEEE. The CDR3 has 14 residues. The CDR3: CSSCYGTGDENLFF. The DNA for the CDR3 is TGTTCCAGCTGCTACGGGACAGGGGATGAAAATCTGTTTTTT.

The CDR3 bases are TGCAGTGCATGGGGCCGAGGGACTACCAGCTCCTACGAGCAGTACTTC. Translated, it gives CSAWGRGTTSSYEQYF. This chain joins TRBV20-1 and TRBJ2-7; TRBD2 matches at 7 bases. The length of the CDR3 is 16 residues. The V gene's germline CDR1 is DFQATT and CDR2 SNEGSKA (reference sequence). J was trimmed by 0 bases and V by 6 bases; bases with no gene match: 14.

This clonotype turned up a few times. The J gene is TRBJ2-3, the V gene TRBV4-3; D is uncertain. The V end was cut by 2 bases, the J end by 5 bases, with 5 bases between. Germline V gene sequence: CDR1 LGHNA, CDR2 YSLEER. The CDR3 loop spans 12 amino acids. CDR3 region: CASSQPGDTQYF. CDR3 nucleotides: TGCGCCAGCAGCCAACCAGGAGATACGCAGTATTTT.

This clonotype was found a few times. The CDR3 DNA follows: TGTGCCAGCAGCTTATTGAAGCTAGCGGGAGTTTTAGAGACCCAGTACTTC. Protein product: CASSLLKLAGVLETQYF. The chain employs TRBV7-2 and TRBJ2-5; 10 bases agree with TRBD2. Germline V gene data show CDR1 as SGHTA and CDR2 as FQGNSA. The CDR3 totals 17 residues. V shed 2 bases, J shed 4 bases, and the junction held 10 bases outside the gene matches. Full variable domain (missing parts from reference TRBV7-2 and TRBJ2-5): GAGVSQSPSNKVTEKGKDVELRCDPISGHTALYWYRQSLGQGLEFLIYFQGNSAPDKSGLPSDRFSAERTGGSVSTLTIQRTQQEDSAVYLCASSLLKLAGVLETQYFGPGTRLLVL.

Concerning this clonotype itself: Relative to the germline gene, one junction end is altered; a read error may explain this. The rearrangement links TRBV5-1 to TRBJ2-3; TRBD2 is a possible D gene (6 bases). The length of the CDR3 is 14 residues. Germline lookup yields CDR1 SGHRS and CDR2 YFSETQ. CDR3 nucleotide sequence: TGCGCCAGCAGATCGGAGGGGCTCACAGATACGCAGATATTT. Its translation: CASRSEGLTDTQIF.